Listed here are 21 T cell receptor beta chains from one sample, sequenced in a study of T cells after posttransplantation cyclophosphamide. Sequencing used immunoSEQ multiplex PCR; TCRdb keeps in-frame clones, though not all of them. The data show over 8,500 clones, roughly 80% seen once. Busulfan-fludarabine conditioning, marrow transplant, and cyclophosphamide on days +3 and +4 were administered. The source material was PBMCs, sampled after allogeneic stem cell transplant with posttransplant cyclophosphamide. The receptors were sampled from a female patient aged 50 to 65 who received an allogeneic stem cell transplant from a related donor, was CMV-positive, and had no GVHD. Among the T cells, some may be from the graft donor.

The rearrangement joins TRBV2 to TRBJ1-6, with TRBD1 as a possible D gene (6 bases). The CDR3 covers 16 residues. Trimming cost V 5 bases and J 0 bases, with 11 bases left between them. From germline, CDR1 is SNHLY and CDR2 FYNNEI. This chain's CDR3 is CASSSGQSSYNSPLHF. The CDR3 nucleotides read TGTGCCAGCAGTAGCGGACAGAGCTCCTATAATTCACCCCTCCACTTT. Filled out from reference TRBV2 and TRBJ1-6, the complete variable domain reads EPEVTQTPSHQVTQMGQEVILRCVPISNHLYFYWYRQILGQKVEFLVSFYNNEISEKSEIFDDQFSVERPDGSNFTLKIRSTKLEDSAMYFCASSSGQSSYNSPLHFGNGTRLTVT.

This clone is a singleton in its sample. The J gene is TRBJ1-1, the V gene TRBV2; weak D call: TRBD1 (6 bases). This CDR3 spans 14 amino acids. Germline CDR1 SNHLY, CDR2 FYNNEI. The V and J ends lost 5 bases and 6 bases respectively, with 16 bases between them. CDR3 loop: CASSPGRGRSEAFF. DNA for the CDR3: TGTGCCAGCAGTCCCGGCAGGGGCCGTTCTGAAGCTTTCTTT.

The chain recombines TRBV2 with TRBJ2-1; tentatively, D is TRBD2 (5 bases). CDR3 size: 16 residues. Germline V gives CDR1 SNHLY, CDR2 FYNNEI. Trimming removed 3 bases from V and 9 bases from J, with 21 bases in between. For the CDR3, the DNA is TGTGCCAGCAGTGATGGACTCCTTTCTCTCCAAATTGAGCAGTTCTTC. The encoded protein is CASSDGLLSLQIEQFF.

The chain links TRBV27 to TRBJ2-7, with 7 bases identical to TRBD1. The germline V gene has CDR1 MNHEY and CDR2 SMNVEV (reference sequence). The CDR3 totals 17 residues. J gave up 0 bases and V 4 bases, and 12 bases lay outside the gene matches. CDR3 loop: CASSSLLEGAYSYEQYF. CDR3 coding DNA: TGTGCCAGCAGTTCCCTCCTTGAGGGGGCTTACTCCTACGAGCAGTACTTC.

As to this clone: Its ends do not fully match the called genes, so a read error is possible. The same CDR3 is also encoded by other DNA sequences in this sample. This rearrangement joins TRBV5-4 to TRBJ1-6, with D tentatively TRBD1 (5 bases). This CDR3 comprises 15 residues. Germline lookup yields CDR1 SGHNT and CDR2 YYREEE (reference sequence). CDR3: CASSKSGTSVSPLHF. CDR3 in DNA: TGCGCCAGCTCAAAGTCCGGGACTTCGGTTTCACCCCTCCACTTT.

The rearrangement uses TRBV19 and TRBJ2-3, with 8 bases lining up with TRBD2. Germline CDR1 LNHDA, CDR2 SQIVND (reference sequence). This CDR3 contains 14 residues. The J segment lost 4 bases and the V segment lost 1 base, leaving 1 base of the junction unmatched. The CDR3 DNA is TGTGCCAGTAGTATAGCGGGGGGGGCAGATACGCAGTATTTT. It yields the protein CASSIAGGADTQYF. The full variable domain, with the rest looked up from reference TRBV19 and TRBJ2-3, is DGGITQSPKYLFRKEGQNVTLSCEQNLNHDAMYWYRQDPGQGLRLIYYSQIVNDFQKGDIAEGYSVSREKKESFPLTVTSAQKNPTAFYLCASSIAGGADTQYFGPGTRLTVL.

This chain connects TRBV5-8 to TRBJ1-2, with D unclear. CDR1 is SGHTS and CDR2 is YDEGEE in the germline V gene. The CDR3 totals 12 residues. V lost 0 bases and J 4 bases, leaving 4 bases between the germline ends. The DNA of the CDR3 is TGTGCCAGCAGCTTGGTGAGCTATGGCTACACCTTC. As protein: CASSLVSYGYTF.

The rearrangement joins TRBV30 to TRBJ1-2; D unresolved. Germline V gene lookup returns CDR1 GTSNPN and CDR2 SVGIG (reference sequence). V shed 3 bases and J shed 8 bases, with 19 bases lying between them. This CDR3 region has 14 residues. The CDR3 region has the DNA TGTGCCTGGAGCGGCCCTCGAGGTGCGAAGGGCTACACCTTC. Translation gives CAWSGPRGAKGYTF. Using reference TRBV30 and TRBJ1-2 for the parts outside the CDR3, the full variable domain is SQTIHQWPATLVQPVGSPLSLECTVEGTSNPNLYWYRQAAGRGLQLLFYSVGIGQISSEVPQNLSASRPQDRQFILSSKKLLLSDSGFYLCAWSGPRGAKGYTFGSGTRLTVV.

The V and J genes are TRBV5-6 and TRBJ2-3; 8 bases are a match to TRBD2. Per the germline V gene, CDR1 is SGHDT and CDR2 is YYEEEE. The trim removed 10 bases at V and 10 bases at J, leaving 8 bases unmatched. This CDR3 comprises 11 residues. The CDR3 loop reads CAAGGGSAQYF. The CDR3, as DNA: TGTGCCGCCGGGGGGGGATCGGCGCAGTATTTT.

This clone appeared a single time. CDR3 DNA: TGCAGCGTAGGACCGGGACAGCGAATGAACACTGAAGCTTTCTTT. Its protein is CSVGPGQRMNTEAFF. The rearrangement joins TRBV29-1 to TRBJ1-1; 7 bases fit TRBD1. The V segment lost 6 bases and the J segment 0 bases; nucleotides outside the gene matches: 10. This CDR3 region has 15 residues. CDR1 and CDR2 (germline): SQVTM, ANQGSEA.

The chain employs TRBV7-9 and TRBJ1-3; no reliable D call. The germline V and J ends were trimmed by 3 bases and 2 bases, with 8 bases remaining between them. The germline CDR1 and CDR2 sequences are SEHNR and FQNEAQ (reference sequence). CDR3 length: 14 amino acids. DNA of the CDR3: TGTGCCAGCAGCTTGGCCCTGCCTGGAAACACCATATATTTT. Protein product: CASSLALPGNTIYF.

The chain links TRBV5-1 to TRBJ1-1; 9 nucleotides agree with TRBD1. Germline V CDR1 and CDR2: SGHRS, YFSETQ. With V trimmed by 0 bases and J by 6 bases, 6 bases remained unmatched. The CDR3 covers 15 residues. The CDR3 is CASSLARTGASEAFF. Written as DNA, the CDR3 is TGCGCCAGCAGCTTGGCAAGGACAGGGGCATCTGAAGCTTTCTTT.

The chain recombines TRBV5-1 with TRBJ1-2, with a tentative D call TRBD1 (6 bases). The germline V gene encodes CDR1 SGHRS and CDR2 YFSETQ. The CDR3 totals 14 residues. Trimming took 4 bases from V and 8 from J, leaving 18 bases between them. CDR3 region: CASSIGQRTSGYTF. Written as DNA, the CDR3 is TGCGCCAGCAGCATCGGACAGCGGACGTCGGGCTACACCTTC.

The count of this clone is one. The V gene is TRBV11-2, the J gene TRBJ2-5, with 12 bases fitting TRBD2. The CDR3 has 18 amino acids. CDR1 and CDR2 from the germline V gene are SGHAT and FQNNGV. V was clipped by 6 bases and J by 1 base; unmatched bases: 12. CDR3 nucleotide sequence: TGTGCCAGCAGAGGGTCTAGCGGGGGGGCCGGATTCCAAGAGACCCAGTACTTC. Amino acid sequence: CASRGSSGGAGFQETQYF.

In its sample, this clone was seen a few times. The rearrangement joins TRBV2 to TRBJ2-5; TRBD2 agrees at 10 bases. CDR1 and CDR2 (germline): SNHLY, FYNNEI. The V gene end was trimmed by 7 bases and the J gene end by 4 bases; junction bases not matched to a gene: 15. There are 17 residues in the CDR3. The CDR3 coding sequence is TGTGCCAGCACTCTCTCGGTGATAGCGGGGGGTGTAGAGACCCAGTACTTC. Its translation is CASTLSVIAGGVETQYF.

V is TRBV19 and J is TRBJ2-1; tentative D call: TRBD2 (6 bases). Germline assignment: CDR1 LNHDA and CDR2 SQIVND (reference sequence). This CDR3 comprises 15 residues. Between the trimmed V and J ends, which lost 3 bases and 2 bases, there was a span of 11 bases. The CDR3 DNA reads as TGTGCCAGTAGTATCGGTAGCGGAGCCTACAATGAGCAGTTCTTC. Its protein product is CASSIGSGAYNEQFF. The full variable domain, completed using reference TRBV19 and TRBJ2-1, is DGGITQSPKYLFRKEGQNVTLSCEQNLNHDAMYWYRQDPGQGLRLIYYSQIVNDFQKGDIAEGYSVSREKKESFPLTVTSAQKNPTAFYLCASSIGSGAYNEQFFGPGTRLTVL.

V usage is TRBV9 and J usage is TRBJ1-2, with TRBD1 as a possible D gene (6 bases). Trimming removed 4 bases from V and 3 bases from J, with 10 bases in between. Germline CDR1 SGDLS, CDR2 YYNGEE. CDR3 length: 13 amino acids. The CDR3 region has the DNA TGTGCCAGCAGCTCCCGGACAGACTATGGCTACACCTTC. Its translation is CASSSRTDYGYTF. Drawing the rest from reference TRBV9 and TRBJ1-2, the complete variable domain is DSGVTQTPKHLITATGQRVTLRCSPRSGDLSVYWYQQSLDQGLQFLIQYYNGEERAKGNILERFSAQQFPDLHSELNLSSLELGDSALYFCASSSRTDYGYTFGSGTRLTVV.

J is TRBJ2-7 and V is TRBV6-1; 15 nucleotides line up with TRBD2. V dropped 8 bases and J dropped 6; count of bases not matched to a gene: 8. There are 15 residues in the CDR3. CDR1 and CDR2 (germline): MNHNS, SASEGT. Here the CDR3 DNA reads TGTGCCAGCTGTCCGGGACTAGCGGGGGGTAGCGAGCAGTACTTC. It encodes CASCPGLAGGSEQYF.

Within the sample, this clone is medium-sized. V usage is TRBV5-1 and J usage is TRBJ1-4; D perhaps matches TRBD1 (5 bases). From germline, CDR1 is SGHRS and CDR2 YFSETQ. V was clipped by 4 bases and J by 0 bases, with 10 bases between them. The CDR3 totals 15 residues. CDR3 nucleotide sequence: TGCGCCAGCAGCCCAACGACAGCAACTAATGAAAAACTGTTTTTT. Protein sequence: CASSPTTATNEKLFF.

The rearrangement uses TRBV7-9 and TRBJ1-2, with D possibly matching TRBD1 (6 bases). Trimming shortened V by 3 bases and J by 4 bases, and 15 bases separated the two germline ends. The germline V gene has CDR1 SEHNR and CDR2 FQNEAQ (reference sequence). This CDR3 is built from 15 residues. The CDR3 reads CASSFDYRDPYGYTF. The CDR3 DNA reads TGTGCCAGCAGCTTCGATTACAGGGACCCCTATGGCTACACCTTC.

This chain links TRBV9 with TRBJ1-3; 11 bases line up with TRBD1. The CDR3 is 18 amino acids. Germline CDR1 is SGDLS and CDR2 is YYNGEE. Trimming at V came to 2 bases and at J to 1 base, leaving 8 bases not matched to a gene. The CDR3 loop reads CASSVTTGTGGSGNTIYF. CDR3 nucleotides: TGTGCCAGCAGCGTTACTACCGGGACAGGGGGTTCTGGAAACACCATATATTTT.